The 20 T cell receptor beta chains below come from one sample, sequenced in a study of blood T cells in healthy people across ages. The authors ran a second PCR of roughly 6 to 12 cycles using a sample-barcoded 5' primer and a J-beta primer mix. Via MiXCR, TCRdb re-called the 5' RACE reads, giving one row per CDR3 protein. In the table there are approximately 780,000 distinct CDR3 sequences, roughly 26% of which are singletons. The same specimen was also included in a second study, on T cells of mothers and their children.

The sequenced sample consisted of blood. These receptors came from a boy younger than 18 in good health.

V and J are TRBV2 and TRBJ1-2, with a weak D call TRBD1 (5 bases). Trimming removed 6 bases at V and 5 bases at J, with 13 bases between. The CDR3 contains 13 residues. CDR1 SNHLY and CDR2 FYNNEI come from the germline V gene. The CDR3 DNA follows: TGTGCCAGCAGCTGGGACTCCGCGTATGGCTACACCTTC. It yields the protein CASSWDSAYGYTF.

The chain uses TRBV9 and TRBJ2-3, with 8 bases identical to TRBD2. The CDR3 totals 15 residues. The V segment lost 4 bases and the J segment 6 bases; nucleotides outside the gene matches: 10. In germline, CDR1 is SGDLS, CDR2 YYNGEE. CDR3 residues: CASSISGKDPDTQYF. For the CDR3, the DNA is TGTGCCAGCAGCATTAGCGGGAAGGATCCGGATACGCAGTATTTT.

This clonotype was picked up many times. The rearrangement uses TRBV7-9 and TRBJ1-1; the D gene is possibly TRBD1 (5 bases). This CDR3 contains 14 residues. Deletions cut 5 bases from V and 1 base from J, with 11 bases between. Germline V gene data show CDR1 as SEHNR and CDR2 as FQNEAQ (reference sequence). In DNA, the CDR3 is TGTGCCAGCAGCCCCCAGGGAGGGAACACTGAAGCTTTCTTT. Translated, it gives CASSPQGGNTEAFF. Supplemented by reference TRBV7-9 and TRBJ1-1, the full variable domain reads DTGVSQNPRHKITKRGQNVTFRCDPISEHNRLYWYRQTLGQGPEFLTYFQNEAQLEKSRLLSDRFSAERPKGSFSTLEIQRTEQGDSAMYLCASSPQGGNTEAFFGQGTRLTVV.

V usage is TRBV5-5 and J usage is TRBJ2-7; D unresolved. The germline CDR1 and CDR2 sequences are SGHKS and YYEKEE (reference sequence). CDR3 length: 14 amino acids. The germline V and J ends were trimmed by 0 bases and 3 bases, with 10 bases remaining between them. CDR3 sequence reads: CASSLAPGDYEQYF. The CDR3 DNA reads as TGTGCCAGCAGCTTGGCCCCGGGCGACTACGAGCAGTACTTC.

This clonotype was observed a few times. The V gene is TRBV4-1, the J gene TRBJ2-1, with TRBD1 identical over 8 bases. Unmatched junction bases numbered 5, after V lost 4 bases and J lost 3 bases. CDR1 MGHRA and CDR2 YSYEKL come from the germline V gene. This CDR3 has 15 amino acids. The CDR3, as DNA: TGCGCCAGCAGCCGCGGACAGGGTTACTACAATGAGCAGTTCTTC. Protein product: CASSRGQGYYNEQFF.

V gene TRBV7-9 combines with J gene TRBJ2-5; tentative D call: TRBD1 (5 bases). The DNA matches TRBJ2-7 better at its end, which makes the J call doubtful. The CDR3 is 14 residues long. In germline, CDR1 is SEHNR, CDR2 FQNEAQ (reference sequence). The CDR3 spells CASSLARQSYEQYF. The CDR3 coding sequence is TGTGCCAGCAGCTTAGCGCGACAGTCCTACGAGCAGTACTTC.

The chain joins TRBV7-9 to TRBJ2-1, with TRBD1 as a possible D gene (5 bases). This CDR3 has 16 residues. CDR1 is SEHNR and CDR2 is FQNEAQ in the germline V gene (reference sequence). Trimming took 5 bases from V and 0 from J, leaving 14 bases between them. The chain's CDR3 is CASSGWGGLSYNEQFF. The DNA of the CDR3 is TGTGCCAGCAGCGGGTGGGGCGGCCTCTCCTACAATGAGCAGTTCTTC.

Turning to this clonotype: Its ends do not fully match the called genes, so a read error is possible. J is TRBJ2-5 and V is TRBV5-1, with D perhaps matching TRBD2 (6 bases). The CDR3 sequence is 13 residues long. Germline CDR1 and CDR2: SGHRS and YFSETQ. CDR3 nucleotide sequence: TGCGCCAGCAGCTTGAGGGCTCGGGAGACCCAGTGCTTC. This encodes CASSLRARETQCF.

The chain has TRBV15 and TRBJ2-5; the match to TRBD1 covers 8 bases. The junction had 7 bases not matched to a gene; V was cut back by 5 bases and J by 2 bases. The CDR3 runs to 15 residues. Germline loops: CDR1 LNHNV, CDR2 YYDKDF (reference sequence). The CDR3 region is CATSRGGQVQETQYF. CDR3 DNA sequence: TGTGCCACCAGCCGAGGGGGACAGGTTCAAGAGACCCAGTACTTC.

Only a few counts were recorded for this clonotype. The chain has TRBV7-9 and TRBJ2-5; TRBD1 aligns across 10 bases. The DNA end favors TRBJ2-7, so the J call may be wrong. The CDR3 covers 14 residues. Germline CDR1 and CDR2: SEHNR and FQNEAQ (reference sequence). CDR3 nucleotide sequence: TGTGCCAGCAGCGCGACAGGGGGCGTCAACGAGCAGTACTTC. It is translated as CASSATGGVNEQYF.

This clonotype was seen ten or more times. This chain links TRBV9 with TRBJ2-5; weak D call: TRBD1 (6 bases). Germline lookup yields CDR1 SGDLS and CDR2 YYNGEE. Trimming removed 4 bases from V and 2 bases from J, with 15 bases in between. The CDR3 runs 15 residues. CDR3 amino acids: CASSPGATVQETQYF. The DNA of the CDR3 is TGTGCCAGCAGCCCAGGGGCCACAGTACAAGAGACCCAGTACTTC.

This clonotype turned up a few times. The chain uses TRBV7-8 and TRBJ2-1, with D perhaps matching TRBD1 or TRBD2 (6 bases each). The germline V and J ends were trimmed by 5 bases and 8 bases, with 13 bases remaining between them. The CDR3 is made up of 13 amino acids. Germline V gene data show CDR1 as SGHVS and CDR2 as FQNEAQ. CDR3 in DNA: TGTGCCAGCAGCGGAGGGGGTCGCGATGAGCAGTTCTTC. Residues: CASSGGGRDEQFF.

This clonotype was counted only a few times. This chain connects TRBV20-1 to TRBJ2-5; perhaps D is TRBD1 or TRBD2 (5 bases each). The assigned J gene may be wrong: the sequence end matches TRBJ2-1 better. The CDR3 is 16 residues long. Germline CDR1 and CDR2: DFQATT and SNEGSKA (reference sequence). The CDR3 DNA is TGCAGTGCTAGAGATCCTAGGGGACCCACTGACAATGAGCAGTTCTTC. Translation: CSARDPRGPTDNEQFF.

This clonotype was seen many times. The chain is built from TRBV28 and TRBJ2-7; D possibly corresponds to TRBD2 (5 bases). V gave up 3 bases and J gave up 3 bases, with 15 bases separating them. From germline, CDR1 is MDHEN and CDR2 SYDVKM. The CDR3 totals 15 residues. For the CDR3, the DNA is TGTGCCAGCAGTTTCCGAGGGCTTGGAGGCTACGAGCAGTACTTC. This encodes CASSFRGLGGYEQYF.

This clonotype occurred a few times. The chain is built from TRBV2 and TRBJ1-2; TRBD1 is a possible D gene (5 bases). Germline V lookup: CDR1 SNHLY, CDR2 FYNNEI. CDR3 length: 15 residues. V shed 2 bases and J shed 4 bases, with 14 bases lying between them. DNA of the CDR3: TGTGCCAGCAGTGAATTTCTAGGGGCCACCTATGGCTACACCTTC. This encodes CASSEFLGATYGYTF.

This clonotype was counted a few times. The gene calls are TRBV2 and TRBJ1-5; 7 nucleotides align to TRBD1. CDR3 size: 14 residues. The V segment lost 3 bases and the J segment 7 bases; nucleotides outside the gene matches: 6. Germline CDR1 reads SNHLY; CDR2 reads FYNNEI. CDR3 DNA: TGTGCCAGCAGTGATCTGACAGGGTTGCAGCCCCAGCATTTT. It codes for CASSDLTGLQPQHF. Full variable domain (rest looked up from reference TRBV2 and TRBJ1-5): EPEVTQTPSHQVTQMGQEVILRCVPISNHLYFYWYRQILGQKVEFLVSFYNNEISEKSEIFDDQFSVERPDGSNFTLKIRSTKLEDSAMYFCASSDLTGLQPQHFGDGTRLSIL.

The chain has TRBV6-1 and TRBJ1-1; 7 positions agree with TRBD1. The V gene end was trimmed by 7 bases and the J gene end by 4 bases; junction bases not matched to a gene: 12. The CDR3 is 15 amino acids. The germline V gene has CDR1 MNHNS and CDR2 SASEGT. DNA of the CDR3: TGTGCCAGCACCGGGAACAGGGGAGGAAGCACTGAAGCTTTCTTT. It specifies CASTGNRGGSTEAFF.

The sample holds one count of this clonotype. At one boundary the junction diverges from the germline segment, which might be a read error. The CDR3 is CSVELDYSYEQCF. The CDR3 DNA sequence: TGCAGCGTTGAATTAGATTACTCCTACGAGCAGTGCTTC. This rearrangement joins TRBV29-1 to TRBJ2-7, with D unclear. Germline CDR1 reads SQVTM; CDR2 reads ANQGSEA. The CDR3 is made up of 13 amino acids.

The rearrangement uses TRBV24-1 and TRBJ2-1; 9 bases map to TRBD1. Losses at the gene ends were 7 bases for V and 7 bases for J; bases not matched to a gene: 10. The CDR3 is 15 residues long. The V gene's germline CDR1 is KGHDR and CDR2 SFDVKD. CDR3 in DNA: TGTGCCACCAGCTCAACAGGGGGCGCGATTAATGAGCAGTTCTTC. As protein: CATSSTGGAINEQFF.

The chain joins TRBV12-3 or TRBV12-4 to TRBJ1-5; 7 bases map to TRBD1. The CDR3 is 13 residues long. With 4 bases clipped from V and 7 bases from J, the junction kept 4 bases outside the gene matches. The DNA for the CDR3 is TGTGCCAGCAGTTCGACAGGGCGGCAGCCCCAGCATTTT. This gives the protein CASSSTGRQPQHF.